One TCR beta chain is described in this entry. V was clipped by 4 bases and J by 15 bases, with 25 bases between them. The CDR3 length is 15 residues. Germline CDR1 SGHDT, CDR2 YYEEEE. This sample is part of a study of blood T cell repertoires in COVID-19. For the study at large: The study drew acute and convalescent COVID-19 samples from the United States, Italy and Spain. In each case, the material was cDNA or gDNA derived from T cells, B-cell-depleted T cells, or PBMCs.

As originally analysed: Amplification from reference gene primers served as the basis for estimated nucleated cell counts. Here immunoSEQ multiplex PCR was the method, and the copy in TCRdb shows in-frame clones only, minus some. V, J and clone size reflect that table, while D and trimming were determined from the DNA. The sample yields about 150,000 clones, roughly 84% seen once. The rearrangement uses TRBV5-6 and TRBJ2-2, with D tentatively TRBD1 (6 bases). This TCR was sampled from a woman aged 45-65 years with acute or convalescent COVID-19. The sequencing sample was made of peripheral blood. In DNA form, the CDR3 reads TGTGCCAGCAGCATTGGTAGCCCCGGCGAGGGGGTGGTGTTTTTT. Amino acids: CASSIGSPGEGVVFF.